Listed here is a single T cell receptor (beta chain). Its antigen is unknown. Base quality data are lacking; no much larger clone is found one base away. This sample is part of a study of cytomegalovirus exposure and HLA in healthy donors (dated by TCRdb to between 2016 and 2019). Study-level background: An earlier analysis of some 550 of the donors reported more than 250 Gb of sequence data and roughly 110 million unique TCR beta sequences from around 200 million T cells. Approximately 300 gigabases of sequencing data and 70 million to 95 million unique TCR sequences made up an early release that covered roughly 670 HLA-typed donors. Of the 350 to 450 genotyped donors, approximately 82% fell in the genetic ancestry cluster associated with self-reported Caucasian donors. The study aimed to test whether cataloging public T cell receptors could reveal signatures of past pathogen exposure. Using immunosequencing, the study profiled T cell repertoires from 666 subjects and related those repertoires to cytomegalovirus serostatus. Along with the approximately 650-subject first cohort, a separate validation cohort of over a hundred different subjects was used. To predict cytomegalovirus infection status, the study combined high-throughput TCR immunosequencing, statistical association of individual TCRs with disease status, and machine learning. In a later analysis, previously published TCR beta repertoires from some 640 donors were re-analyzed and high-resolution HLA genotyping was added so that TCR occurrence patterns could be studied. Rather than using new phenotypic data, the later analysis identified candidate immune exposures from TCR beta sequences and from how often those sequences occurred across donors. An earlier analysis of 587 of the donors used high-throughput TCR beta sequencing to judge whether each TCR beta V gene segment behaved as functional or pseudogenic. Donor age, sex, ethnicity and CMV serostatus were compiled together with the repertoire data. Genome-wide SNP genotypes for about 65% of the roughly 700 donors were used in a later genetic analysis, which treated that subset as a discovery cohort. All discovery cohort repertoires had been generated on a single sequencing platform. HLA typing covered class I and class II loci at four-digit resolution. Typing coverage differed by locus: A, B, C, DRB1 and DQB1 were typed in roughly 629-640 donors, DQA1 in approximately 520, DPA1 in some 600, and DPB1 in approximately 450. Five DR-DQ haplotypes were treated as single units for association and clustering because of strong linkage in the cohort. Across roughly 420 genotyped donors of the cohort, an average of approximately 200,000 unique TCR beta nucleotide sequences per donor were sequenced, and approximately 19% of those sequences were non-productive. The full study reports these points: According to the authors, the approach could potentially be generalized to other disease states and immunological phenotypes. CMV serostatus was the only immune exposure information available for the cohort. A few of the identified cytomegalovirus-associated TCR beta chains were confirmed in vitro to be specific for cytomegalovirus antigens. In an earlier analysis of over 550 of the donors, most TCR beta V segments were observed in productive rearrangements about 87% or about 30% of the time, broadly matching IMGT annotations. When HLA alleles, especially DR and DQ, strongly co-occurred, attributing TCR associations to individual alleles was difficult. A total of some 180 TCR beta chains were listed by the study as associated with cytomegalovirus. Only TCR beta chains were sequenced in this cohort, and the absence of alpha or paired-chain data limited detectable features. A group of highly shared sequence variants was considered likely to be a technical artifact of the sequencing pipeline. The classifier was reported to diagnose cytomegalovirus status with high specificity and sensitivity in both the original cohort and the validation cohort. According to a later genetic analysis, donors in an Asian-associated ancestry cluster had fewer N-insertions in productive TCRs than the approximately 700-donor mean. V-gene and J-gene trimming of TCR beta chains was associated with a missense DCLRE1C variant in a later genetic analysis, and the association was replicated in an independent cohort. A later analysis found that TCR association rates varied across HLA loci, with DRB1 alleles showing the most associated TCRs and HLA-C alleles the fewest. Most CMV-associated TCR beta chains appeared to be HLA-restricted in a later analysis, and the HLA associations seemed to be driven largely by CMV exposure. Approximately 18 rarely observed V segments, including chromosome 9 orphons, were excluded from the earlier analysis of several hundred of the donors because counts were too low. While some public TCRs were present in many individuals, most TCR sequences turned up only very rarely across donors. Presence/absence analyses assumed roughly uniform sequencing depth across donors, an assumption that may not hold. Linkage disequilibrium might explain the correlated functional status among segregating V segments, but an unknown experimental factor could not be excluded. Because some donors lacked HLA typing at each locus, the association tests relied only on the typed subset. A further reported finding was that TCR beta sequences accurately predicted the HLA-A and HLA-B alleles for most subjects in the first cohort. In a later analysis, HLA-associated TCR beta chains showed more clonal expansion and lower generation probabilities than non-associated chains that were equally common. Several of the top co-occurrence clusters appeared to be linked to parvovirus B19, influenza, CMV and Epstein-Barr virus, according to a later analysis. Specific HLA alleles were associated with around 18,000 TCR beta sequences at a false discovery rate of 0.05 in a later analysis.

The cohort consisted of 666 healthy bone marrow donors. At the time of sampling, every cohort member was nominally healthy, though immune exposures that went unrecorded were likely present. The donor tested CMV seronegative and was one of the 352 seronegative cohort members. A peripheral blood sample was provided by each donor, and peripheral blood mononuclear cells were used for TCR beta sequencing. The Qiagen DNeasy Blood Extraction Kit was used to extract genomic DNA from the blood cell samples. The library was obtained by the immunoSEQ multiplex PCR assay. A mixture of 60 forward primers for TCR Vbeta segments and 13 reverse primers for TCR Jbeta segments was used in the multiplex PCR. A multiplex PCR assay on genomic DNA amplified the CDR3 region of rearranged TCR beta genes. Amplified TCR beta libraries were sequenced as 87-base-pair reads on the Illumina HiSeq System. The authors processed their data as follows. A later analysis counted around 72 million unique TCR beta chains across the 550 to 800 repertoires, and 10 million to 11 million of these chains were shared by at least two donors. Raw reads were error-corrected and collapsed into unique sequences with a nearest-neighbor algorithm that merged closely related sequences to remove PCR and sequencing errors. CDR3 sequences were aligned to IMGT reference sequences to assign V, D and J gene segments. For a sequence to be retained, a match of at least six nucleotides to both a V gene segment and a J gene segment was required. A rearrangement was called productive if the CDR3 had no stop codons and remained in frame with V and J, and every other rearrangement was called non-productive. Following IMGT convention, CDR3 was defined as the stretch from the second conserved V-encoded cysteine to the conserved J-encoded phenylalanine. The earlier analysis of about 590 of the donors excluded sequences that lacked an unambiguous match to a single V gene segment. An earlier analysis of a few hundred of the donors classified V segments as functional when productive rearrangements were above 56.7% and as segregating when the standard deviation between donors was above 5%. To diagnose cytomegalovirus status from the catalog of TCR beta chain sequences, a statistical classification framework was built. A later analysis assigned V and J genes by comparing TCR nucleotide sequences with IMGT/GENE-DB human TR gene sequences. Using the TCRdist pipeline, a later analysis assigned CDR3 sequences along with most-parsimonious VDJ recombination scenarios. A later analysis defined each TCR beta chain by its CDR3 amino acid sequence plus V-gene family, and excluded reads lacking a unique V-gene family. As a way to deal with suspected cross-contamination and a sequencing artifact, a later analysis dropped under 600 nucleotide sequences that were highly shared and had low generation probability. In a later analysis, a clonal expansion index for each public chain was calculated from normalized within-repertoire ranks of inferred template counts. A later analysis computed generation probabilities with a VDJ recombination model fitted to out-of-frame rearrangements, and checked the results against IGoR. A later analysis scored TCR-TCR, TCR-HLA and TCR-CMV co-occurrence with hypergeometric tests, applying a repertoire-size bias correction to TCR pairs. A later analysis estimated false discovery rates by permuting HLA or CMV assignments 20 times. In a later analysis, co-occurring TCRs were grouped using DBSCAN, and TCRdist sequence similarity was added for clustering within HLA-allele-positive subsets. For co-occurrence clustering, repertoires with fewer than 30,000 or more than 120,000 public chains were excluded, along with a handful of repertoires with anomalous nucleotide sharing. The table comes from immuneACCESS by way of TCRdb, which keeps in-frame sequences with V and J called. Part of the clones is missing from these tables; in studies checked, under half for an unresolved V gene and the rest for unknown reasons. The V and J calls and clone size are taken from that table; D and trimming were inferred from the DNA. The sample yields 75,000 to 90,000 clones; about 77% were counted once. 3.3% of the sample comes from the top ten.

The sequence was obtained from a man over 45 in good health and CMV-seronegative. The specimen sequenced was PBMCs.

The CDR3: CASFQNTEAFF. The nucleotide sequence reads as follows: TGTGCCAGTTTCCAGAACACTGAAGCTTTCTTT. The V gene is TRBV6-1 and the J gene is TRBJ1-1, with no reliable assignment of the D segment. Reading the germline V gene gives CDR1 MNHNS and CDR2 SASEGT. The CDR3 spans 11 residues, from the cysteine through the phenylalanine. The CDR3 DNA has 33 bases and is translated from base 1. V lost 9 bases and J lost 1 base; the stretch between them is 6 bases long.